The TCR beta chain under discussion was sequenced for a study of CD8 T cells in ankylosing spondylitis. TCRdb re-derived calls from the 5' RACE reads in MiXCR, one entry per CDR3 protein. The table includes around 250,000 distinct CDR3 sequences, around 10% detected once. Germline CDR1 reads MNHEY; CDR2 reads SMNVEV (reference sequence). This CDR3 has 13 residues. Many counts were recorded for this clonotype. At one of its ends the junction is not consistent with the germline gene, which may arise from a read error. The origin of this receptor is a male donor with ankylosing spondylitis or in good health (not recorded which). Specimen: blood, either unsorted or a sorted T cell fraction (not recorded which). The rearrangement uses TRBV27 and TRBJ2-1, with 9 bases lining up with TRBD1. The CDR3 region is CASAQRTGAPRVF. CDR3 sequence (DNA): TGTGCCAGCGCTCAGAGGACAGGGGCCCCAAGGGTCTTC.